This TCR beta chain stems from a study of CD8 T cells in ankylosing spondylitis. Quantitative 5'-RACE with molecular barcodes generated TCR beta libraries. TCRdb used MiXCR to reprocess the 5' RACE reads, holding one entry per CDR3 protein. The repertoire includes under 950,000 distinct CDR3 sequences, 15% to 20% of them detected once, and about 19% sits in the top ten. Points from the study as a whole: What appeared characteristic of ankylosing spondylitis blood was a TCR beta motif of about eight highly homologous variants. Enrichment of disease-linked clones was reportedly significant in matched ankylosing spondylitis synovial fluid. A CD8+ phenotype characterized the disease-linked clones, which were relatively rare in peripheral blood.

Note on this clonotype: Its antigen is unknown.

V dropped 6 bases and J dropped 4; count of bases not matched to a gene: 6. CDR1 is SQVTM, CDR2 ANQGSEA, per germline. The CDR3 consists of 13 residues. The rearrangement uses TRBV29-1 and TRBJ1-1; 9 bases fit TRBD1. The receptor's source is a male donor with ankylosing spondylitis. The sample consisted of blood, either unsorted or a sorted T cell fraction (not recorded which). CDR3 loop: CSVVGQGFTEAFF. In DNA form, the CDR3 reads TGCAGCGTCGTGGGACAGGGCTTCACTGAAGCTTTCTTT.